This TCR beta chain was retrieved from a study of blood T cells in healthy people across ages. Study observations and caveats: Expanded clonotype shifts may have been confounded, as the donors had an unknown CMV status.

Then a second PCR, running about 6 to 11 cycles, was carried out with a sample-barcoded 5' primer and a J-beta primer mix. TCRdb fed the 5' RACE reads into MiXCR, producing one record per CDR3 protein. The table shows 890,000 or so distinct CDR3 sequences, with about 59% occurring only once. This CDR3 has 14 amino acids. With 6 bases removed from V and 4 bases from J, the gap between germline ends came to 18 bases. Germline V gene lookup returns CDR1 DFQATT and CDR2 SNEGSKA (reference sequence). A note on this clonotype: Its cognate antigen is unknown.

The genes are TRBV20-1 and TRBJ1-2, with D uncertain. The sequenced material came from blood. The receptor was isolated from a young man in good health. Here the CDR3 reads CSAWTGESSYGYTF. In nucleotides, the CDR3 is TGCAGTGCATGGACCGGAGAGTCGTCCTATGGCTACACCTTC.